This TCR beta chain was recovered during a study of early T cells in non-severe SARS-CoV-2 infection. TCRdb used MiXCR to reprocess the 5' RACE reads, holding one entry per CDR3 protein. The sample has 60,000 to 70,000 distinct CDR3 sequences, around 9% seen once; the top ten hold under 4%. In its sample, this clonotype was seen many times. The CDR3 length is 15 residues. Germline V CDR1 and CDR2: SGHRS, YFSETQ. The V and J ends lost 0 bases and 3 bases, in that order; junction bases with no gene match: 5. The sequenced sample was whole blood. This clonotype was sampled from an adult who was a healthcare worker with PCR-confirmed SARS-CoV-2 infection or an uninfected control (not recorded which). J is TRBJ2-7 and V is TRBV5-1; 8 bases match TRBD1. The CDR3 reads CASSLGSGGVYEQYF. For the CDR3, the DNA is TGCGCCAGCAGCTTGGGATCAGGGGGCGTCTACGAGCAGTACTTC.